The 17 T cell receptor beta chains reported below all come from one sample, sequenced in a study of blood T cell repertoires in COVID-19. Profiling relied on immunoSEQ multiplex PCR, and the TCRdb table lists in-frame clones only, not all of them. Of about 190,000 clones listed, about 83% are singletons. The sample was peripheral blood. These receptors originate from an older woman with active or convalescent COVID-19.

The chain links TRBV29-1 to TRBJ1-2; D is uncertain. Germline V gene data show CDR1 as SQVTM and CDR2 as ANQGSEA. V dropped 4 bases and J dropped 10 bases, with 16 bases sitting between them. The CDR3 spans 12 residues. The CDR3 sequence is CSVVRTAPDYTF. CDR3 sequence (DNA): TGCAGCGTTGTTAGGACTGCGCCTGACTACACCTTC.

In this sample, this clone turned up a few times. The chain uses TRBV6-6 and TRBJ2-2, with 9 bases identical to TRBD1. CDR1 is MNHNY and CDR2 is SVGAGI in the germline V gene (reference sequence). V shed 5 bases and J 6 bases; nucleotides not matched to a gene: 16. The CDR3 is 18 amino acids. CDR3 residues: CASSLFEGGQGLSGELFF. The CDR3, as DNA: TGTGCCAGCAGTCTCTTCGAGGGGGGACAGGGTTTATCCGGGGAGCTGTTTTTT.

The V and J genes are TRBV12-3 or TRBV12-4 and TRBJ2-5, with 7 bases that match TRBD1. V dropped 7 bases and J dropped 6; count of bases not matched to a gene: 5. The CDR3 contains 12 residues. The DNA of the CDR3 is TGTGCCAGCAACCAGGGGGAGAAGACCCAGTACTTC. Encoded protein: CASNQGEKTQYF.

CDR3 amino acids: CASSDRAGPPYNEQFF. In nucleotides, the CDR3 is TGTGCCAGCAGCGACCGAGCGGGGCCCCCCTACAATGAGCAGTTCTTC. This chain links TRBV2 with TRBJ2-1, with 7 nucleotides matching TRBD2. The J segment lost 2 bases and the V segment lost 6 bases, leaving 10 bases of the junction unmatched. CDR1 SNHLY and CDR2 FYNNEI come from the germline V gene. CDR3 length: 16 residues.

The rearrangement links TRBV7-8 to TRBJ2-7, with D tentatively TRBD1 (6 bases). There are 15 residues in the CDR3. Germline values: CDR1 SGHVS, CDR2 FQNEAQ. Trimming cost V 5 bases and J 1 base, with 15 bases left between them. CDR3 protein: CASSVSSGDSYEQYF. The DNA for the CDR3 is TGTGCCAGCAGCGTATCCTCAGGGGATTCCTACGAGCAGTACTTC.

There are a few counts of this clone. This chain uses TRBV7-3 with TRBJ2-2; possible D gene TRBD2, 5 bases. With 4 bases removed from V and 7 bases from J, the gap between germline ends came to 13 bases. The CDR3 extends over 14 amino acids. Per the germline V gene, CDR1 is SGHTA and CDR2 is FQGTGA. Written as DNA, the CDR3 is TGTGCCAGCAGCTCTACGGGGTTGGTCGGGGAGCTGTTTTTT. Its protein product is CASSSTGLVGELFF.

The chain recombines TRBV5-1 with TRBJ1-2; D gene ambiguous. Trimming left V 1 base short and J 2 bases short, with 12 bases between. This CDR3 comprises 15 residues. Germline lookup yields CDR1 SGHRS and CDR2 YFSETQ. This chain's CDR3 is CASSLNGEVNYGYTF. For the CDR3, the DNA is TGCGCCAGCAGCTTGAACGGGGAGGTCAACTATGGCTACACCTTC.

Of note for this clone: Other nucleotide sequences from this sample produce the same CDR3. CDR3 DNA: TGTGCCAGTAGTATCCGGGGAGAGCAGCCCCAGCATTTT. Its translation is CASSIRGEQPQHF. The rearrangement links TRBV19 to TRBJ1-5, with unresolved D. The germline CDR1 and CDR2 sequences are LNHDA and SQIVND (reference sequence). The CDR3 is 13 residues long. V lost 3 bases and J lost 7, with 10 bases in between.

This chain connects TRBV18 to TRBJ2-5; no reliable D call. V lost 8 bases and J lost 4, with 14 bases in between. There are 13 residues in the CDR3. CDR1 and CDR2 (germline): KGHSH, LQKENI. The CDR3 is CASQTETRETQYF. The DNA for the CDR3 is TGTGCCAGCCAAACAGAGACGAGAGAGACCCAGTACTTC.

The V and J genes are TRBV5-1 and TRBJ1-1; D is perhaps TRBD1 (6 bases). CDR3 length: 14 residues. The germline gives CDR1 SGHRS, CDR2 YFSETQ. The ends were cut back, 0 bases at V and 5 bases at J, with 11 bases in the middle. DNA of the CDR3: TGCGCCAGCAGCTTGGGAACCCAGGGGACTGAAGCTTTCTTT. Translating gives CASSLGTQGTEAFF.

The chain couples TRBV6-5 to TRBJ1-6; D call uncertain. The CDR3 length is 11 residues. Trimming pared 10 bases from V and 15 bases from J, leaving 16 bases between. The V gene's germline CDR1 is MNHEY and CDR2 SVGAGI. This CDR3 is CAIRGGSSLHF. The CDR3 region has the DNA TGTGCCATACGGGGAGGGTCCAGCCTCCACTTT.

Here the CDR3 DNA reads TGCGCCAGCAGCCAACCGACAGGGTCCACTGAAGCTTTCTTT. Its protein product is CASSQPTGSTEAFF. V is TRBV4-1 and J is TRBJ1-1; 7 nucleotides line up with TRBD1. Looked up from germline, CDR1 is MGHRA and CDR2 is YSYEKL. CDR3 length equals 14 residues. Trimming at V came to 2 bases and at J to 4 bases, leaving 4 bases not matched to a gene.

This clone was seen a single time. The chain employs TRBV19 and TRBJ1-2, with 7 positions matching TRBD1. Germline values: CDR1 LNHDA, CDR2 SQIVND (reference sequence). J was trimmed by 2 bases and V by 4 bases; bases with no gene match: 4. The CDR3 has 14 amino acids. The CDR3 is CASSTTGWNYGYTF. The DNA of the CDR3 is TGTGCCAGTAGTACGACAGGGTGGAACTATGGCTACACCTTC.

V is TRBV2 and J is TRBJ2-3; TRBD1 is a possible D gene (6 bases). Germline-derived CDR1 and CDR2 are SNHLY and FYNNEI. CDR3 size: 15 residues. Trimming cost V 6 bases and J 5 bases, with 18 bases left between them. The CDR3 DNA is TGTGCCAGCAGGGGACGTACAGGGAGAAGAGATACGCAGTATTTT. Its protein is CASRGRTGRRDTQYF.

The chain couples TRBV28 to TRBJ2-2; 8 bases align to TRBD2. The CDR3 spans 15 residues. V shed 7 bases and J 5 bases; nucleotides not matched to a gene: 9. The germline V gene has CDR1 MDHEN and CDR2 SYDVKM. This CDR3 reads CASKPLAGRTGELFF. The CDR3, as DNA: TGTGCCAGCAAACCTCTAGCGGGTCGAACCGGGGAGCTGTTTTTT.

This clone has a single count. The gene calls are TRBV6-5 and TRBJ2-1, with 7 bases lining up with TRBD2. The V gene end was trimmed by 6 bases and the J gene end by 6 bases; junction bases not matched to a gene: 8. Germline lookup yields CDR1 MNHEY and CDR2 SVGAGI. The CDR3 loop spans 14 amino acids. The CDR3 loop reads CASRTLAEVNEQFF. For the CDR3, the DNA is TGTGCCAGCAGGACCCTAGCGGAGGTCAATGAGCAGTTCTTC.

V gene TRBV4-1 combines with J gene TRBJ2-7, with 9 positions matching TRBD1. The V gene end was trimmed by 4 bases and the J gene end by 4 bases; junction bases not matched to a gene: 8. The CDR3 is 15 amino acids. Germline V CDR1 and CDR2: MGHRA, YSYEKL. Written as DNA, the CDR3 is TGCGCCAGCAGCCCCCCGGACAGGGGTGGGTACGAGCAGTACTTC. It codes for CASSPPDRGGYEQYF.